This TCR beta chain stems from a study of tumor and adjacent non-tumor tissue in lung cancer. Study in general: Samples averaged around 4 million productive TCRbeta reads each. Study-wide findings and caveats: In normal lung, the top 100 clones were significantly more dominant than in tumor.

About this clonotype itself: What it binds is unknown. Mismatch with germline at one junction end may stem from a read error.

This sample's RNA came from whole unsorted tissue. More than 3 cm separated this lung sample from the edge of the tumor. Three rounds of nested PCR, following a modified ARM-PCR protocol, produced the TCRbeta library. TCRdb reprocessed the multiplex PCR reads with MiXCR, giving one entry per CDR3 protein. The table lists around 82,000 distinct CDR3 sequences, about four fifths of them singletons. This CDR3 has 16 residues. CDR1 is DFQATT, CDR2 SNEGSKA, per germline (reference sequence). The chain joins TRBV20-1 to TRBJ1-5; 7 bases match TRBD1. The J call may be in error: the DNA end matches TRBJ2-3 better. The sample taken for sequencing was distant non-tumor lung tissue. This clonotype originated in a man in his sixties with non-small cell lung cancer. This CDR3 is CSTRARTGHSNQPQYF. The CDR3 coding sequence is TGCAGTACTAGAGCTAGGACAGGCCATAGCAATCAGCCCCAGTATTTT.